The clone carrying this TCR beta chain was seen many times. Its specificity is not known. The data are from a study of neurological immune-mediated disorders. General study findings and limits: HTLV-1-associated myelopathy had the most TCR clonal expansion, whereas multiple sclerosis had the least (lower than in healthy controls). No CDR3 amino acid sequences were shared by expanded clones across subjects, suggesting private repertoires in all groups.

With 4 bases clipped from V and 9 bases from J, the junction kept 10 bases outside the gene matches. Germline values: CDR1 LGHDT, CDR2 YNNKEL (reference sequence). This CDR3 comprises 15 residues. As for time point: technical triplicate 3. The starting material, 2 million PBMCs stored at -80 C, gave rise to the unsorted libraries. The cDNA was generated through 5'RACE incorporating 10-nucleotide random UMIs. MiXCR, applied by TCRdb to the 5' RACE reads, yields one record per CDR3 protein. The sample holds tens of thousands of distinct CDR3 sequences; about 22% are singletons and the top ten take about 4.1%.

This clonotype originated in a man aged 55 to 69 with HTLV-1-associated myelopathy (HAM/TSP). Input material: PBMCs. J is TRBJ2-1 and V is TRBV3-1; TRBD2 matches 9 bases. The CDR3 protein is CASSPLSGRRSEQFF. The DNA of the CDR3 is TGTGCCAGCAGCCCCCTCAGCGGGAGGAGGAGTGAGCAGTTCTTC.